This TCR beta chain stems from a study of blood T cell repertoires in COVID-19 (dated by TCRdb to 2020 to 2022). In the study overall: Samples from collaborators originated in the United States, Italy and Spain and spanned both the acute and convalescent phases of COVID-19. The dataset comprised deeply sampled blood TCRbeta repertoires from subjects exposed to, actively infected with, or recovered from COVID-19. The prospective study material was composed of cDNA or gDNA derived from T cells, B-cell-depleted T cells, or PBMCs. The repertoires were released in a freely available public database meant as a resource for research on the immune response to SARS-CoV-2. Nearly every sample came with metadata listing a de-identified subject ID, COVID-19 status, age in years and sex. Where available, HLA class I and class II types were obtained from metadata supplied by the sample provider rather than from assay-based typing. Samples were obtained from the ongoing ImmuneRACE study (first 160 participants) and from 1,000 to 1,500 subjects provided by 6 global collaborators.

About this clone: The antigen it recognizes is unknown. No base-level quality is on record; no much larger clone is a single base apart. Other nucleotide sequences in the sample specify the same CDR3.

The CDR3 starts with the cysteine, ends with the phenylalanine, and has 15 residues. The only DNA kept is the CDR3, 45 bases in frame from the first base. The CDR1 and CDR2 encoded by the germline V gene are MDHEN and SYDVKM. Trimming leaves V shorter by 6 bases and J shorter by 1 base, with the junction holding 7 bases beyond the gene matches. TCRbeta CDR3 regions were amplified from genomic DNA using the immunoSEQ Assay, a bias-controlled multiplex PCR. On the authors' methods: The number of nucleated cells in each sample was estimated from the amplification of reference gene primers within the assay. Sequence reads were collapsed and filtered to measure the absolute abundance of every unique TCRbeta CDR3 rearrangement. For each sample, productive Simpson clonality was calculated as the square root of Simpson's diversity index across productive rearrangements. TCRdb took over this immuneACCESS table, retaining in-frame rearrangements with V and J assigned. Such tables are incomplete; in checked studies, under half of the missing clones stem from an unresolved V gene, and the remainder is unexplained. V, J and clone size are those of that table, while D and trimming were read from the DNA. Within this sample are around 140,000 clones, with 88% of them counted one time only. In total, the top ten clones hold more than 9% of the sample.

Each collaborating institution followed its own protocols to collect whole blood in K2EDTA tubes. For TCRbeta analysis, collaborators shipped samples as frozen whole blood, isolated PBMCs, or DNA extracted from either of those sample types. Beyond this particular receptor, the publication reports: Clinical and demographic metadata were provided uncurated, with the amount varying by source and participant.

Sample: peripheral blood. The sequence joins TRBV28 to TRBJ2-7; TRBD1 lines up with 9 middle nucleotides. This sequence originates from a man in his fifties or sixties with active or convalescent COVID-19. The DNA sequence is given as TGTGCCAGCAGCCTAACCGGGACAGGGTCCTACGAGCAGTACTTC. It translates as CASSLTGTGSYEQYF.